This T cell receptor (beta chain) was recorded in a study of blood T cell repertoires in COVID-19. In the study's own analysis: Nucleated cell counts were estimated from reference gene primer amplification. This table comes from immunoSEQ multiplex PCR, and its TCRdb copy is limited to in-frame clones, with some not included. V and J calls and clone size come straight from that table; D and trimming were deduced from the DNA. The sample contains about 200,000 clones, 80% to 90% of which appear only once. The CDR3 length is 15 residues. V lost 7 bases, J lost 0 bases, and 13 bases lay in between. Germline V gives CDR1 MDHEN, CDR2 SYDVKM.

Sequenced input: peripheral blood. The chain couples TRBV28 to TRBJ2-1; D is perhaps TRBD2 (6 bases). The clonotype comes from a woman aged 80 or over with acute or convalescent COVID-19. The DNA of the CDR3 is TGTGCCAGCATACCATGGAGGGCCTCCTACAATGAGCAGTTCTTC. Protein product: CASIPWRASYNEQFF.